This T cell receptor (beta chain) was identified during a study of T cells after yellow fever vaccination. 5'RACE template switching added a universal primer site and UMIs to TCR cDNA. TCRdb independently ran MiXCR on the 5' RACE reads; one entry per CDR3 protein. The sample includes 250,000 or so distinct CDR3 sequences, approximately 6.7% of them seen just once. This clonotype was observed at least ten times. What it binds is not known. Trimming pared 4 bases from V and 1 base from J, leaving 10 bases between. Germline V gene data show CDR1 as LGHDT and CDR2 as YNNKEL (reference sequence). The CDR3 has 14 amino acids. General observations from the study: A minor fraction of clonotypes spanned both CD4 and CD8 compartments. Clones that expanded after primary vaccination mostly reappeared after the booster (96% CD4, around 87% CD8). One caveat is that FACS-sorted repertoires could contain abundant clonotypes contaminating from the bulk population.

The chain has TRBV3-1 and TRBJ2-5; D tentatively reads TRBD1 or TRBD2 (5 bases each). The specimen comprised CD4+ T cells sorted from PBMCs, sampled on the day of the yellow fever booster vaccination. This TCR was sampled from a young man who received the YFV17D yellow fever vaccine. The CDR3 DNA is TGTGCCAGCAGCCTTCGGGACGTCCAAGAGACCCAGTACTTC. It translates to CASSLRDVQETQYF.